One T cell receptor (beta chain) is described in this entry. The antigen remains undetermined. The data were obtained in a study of shared clonotypes between healthy human individuals. The study's findings and limits: Some naive CD4 clonotypes, around 5%, turned up in common across a handful of donors.

Germline V gene lookup returns CDR1 KGHSH and CDR2 LQKENI. Trimming cost V 0 bases and J 6 bases, with 11 bases left between them. There are 15 residues in the CDR3. The authors distributed each subset's genomic DNA evenly over several immunoSEQ plates. Clones were read by immunoSEQ multiplex PCR, and TCRdb kept only the in-frame ones, dropping some. The repertoire has over a million clones, around 74% of them found once; the top ten carry 1.4% to 1.5%. Sample: memory CD4+ T cells sorted from blood. Subset meaning: CD45RA-negative fraction. The gene calls are TRBV18 and TRBJ1-4, with unresolved D. The TCR comes from a young man in good health. DNA of the CDR3: TGTGCCAGCTCACCACCGCTGGGGTTGGATGAAAAACTGTTTTTT. Encoded protein: CASSPPLGLDEKLFF. The whole variable domain, remainder taken from reference TRBV18 and TRBJ1-4, is NAGVMQNPRHLVRRRGQEARLRCSPMKGHSHVYWYRQLPEEGLKFMVYLQKENIIDESGMPKERFSAEFPKEGPSILRIQQVVRGDSAAYFCASSPPLGLDEKLFFGSGTQLSVL.